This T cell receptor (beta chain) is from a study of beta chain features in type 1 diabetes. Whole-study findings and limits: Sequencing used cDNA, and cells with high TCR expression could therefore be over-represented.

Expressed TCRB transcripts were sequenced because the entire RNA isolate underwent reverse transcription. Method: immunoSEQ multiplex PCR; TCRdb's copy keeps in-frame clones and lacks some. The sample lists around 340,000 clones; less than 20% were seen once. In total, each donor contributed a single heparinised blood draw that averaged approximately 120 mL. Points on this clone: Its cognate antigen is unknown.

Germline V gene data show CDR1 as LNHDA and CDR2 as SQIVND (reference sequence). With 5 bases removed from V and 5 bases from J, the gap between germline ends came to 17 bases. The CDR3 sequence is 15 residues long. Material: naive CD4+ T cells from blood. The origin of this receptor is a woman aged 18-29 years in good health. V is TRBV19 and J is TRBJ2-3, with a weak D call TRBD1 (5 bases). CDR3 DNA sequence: TGTGCCAGTAGTCCCAGGACACAAATTGGAGATACGCAGTATTTT. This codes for CASSPRTQIGDTQYF. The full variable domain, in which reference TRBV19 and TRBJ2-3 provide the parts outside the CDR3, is DGGITQSPKYLFRKEGQNVTLSCEQNLNHDAMYWYRQDPGQGLRLIYYSQIVNDFQKGDIAEGYSVSREKKESFPLTVTSAQKNPTAFYLCASSPRTQIGDTQYFGPGTRLTVL.